The 5 T cell receptor beta chains below were found in one sample sequenced in a study of cytomegalovirus exposure and HLA in healthy donors. This PCR relied on a set of 60 Vbeta primers and 13 Jbeta primers. Profiling relied on immunoSEQ multiplex PCR, and the TCRdb table lists in-frame clones only, not all of them. The sample consists of roughly 80,000 clones, approximately 84% of them appearing once. Sequencing was carried out using PBMCs. These receptors originate from a woman in her forties or fifties in good health and CMV-seronegative.

The chain uses TRBV19 and TRBJ1-2, with 7 bases fitting TRBD1. The CDR3 is made up of 15 amino acids. Germline V lookup: CDR1 LNHDA, CDR2 SQIVND (reference sequence). The trim removed 6 bases at V and 4 bases at J, leaving 11 bases unmatched. The CDR3 protein is CASSDISGTVYGYTF. CDR3 DNA: TGTGCCAGTAGCGACATCTCCGGGACAGTCTATGGCTACACCTTC.

The V gene is TRBV9, the J gene TRBJ1-5; no firm D call. The germline CDR1 and CDR2 sequences are SGDLS and YYNGEE. The CDR3 spans 14 residues. V lost 1 base to trimming and J lost 6 bases, with 11 bases between them. CDR3 in DNA: TGTGCCAGCAGCGTAAGTGCGGAGGGTCAGCCCCAGCATTTT. Its protein product is CASSVSAEGQPQHF.

This chain uses TRBV15 with TRBJ2-7; no reliable D call. In germline, CDR1 is LNHNV, CDR2 YYDKDF (reference sequence). The CDR3 has 15 residues. Between the trimmed V and J ends, which lost 7 bases and 0 bases, there was a span of 16 bases. The CDR3 loop is CATMSFRVSSYEQYV. CDR3 DNA: TGTGCCACCATGAGCTTTCGGGTAAGCTCCTACGAGCAGTACGTC.

This chain uses TRBV19 with TRBJ1-6, with 9 nucleotides matching TRBD1. CDR3 size: 17 residues. Germline trimming cut 3 bases from V and 10 bases from J; bases unmatched to any gene: 13. Germline lookup yields CDR1 LNHDA and CDR2 SQIVND (reference sequence). CDR3 region: CASSISGTGSFFSPLHF. The CDR3, as DNA: TGTGCCAGTAGTATCTCCGGGACAGGGTCTTTTTTCTCACCCCTCCACTTT. Together with reference TRBV19 and TRBJ1-6, the CDR3 gives the full variable domain: DGGITQSPKYLFRKEGQNVTLSCEQNLNHDAMYWYRQDPGQGLRLIYYSQIVNDFQKGDIAEGYSVSREKKESFPLTVTSAQKNPTAFYLCASSISGTGSFFSPLHFGNGTRLTVT.

This rearrangement joins TRBV19 to TRBJ1-2; D uncertain. Trimming took off 2 bases at V and 7 bases at J, with 14 bases between the two ends. Per the germline V gene, CDR1 is LNHDA and CDR2 is SQIVND (reference sequence). The CDR3 is 14 amino acids. CDR3 sequence reads: CASSIPGYDGGYTF. The CDR3 nucleotides read TGTGCCAGTAGTATACCAGGATACGATGGTGGCTACACCTTC.